Sequencing of this T cell receptor (beta chain) was carried out in a study of cytomegalovirus exposure and HLA in healthy donors. In the case of this clone: What it binds is unknown.

V dropped 0 bases and J dropped 4; count of bases not matched to a gene: 5. CDR1 and CDR2 from the germline V gene are SGHRS and YFSETQ. The CDR3 is made up of 16 amino acids. 13 Jbeta primers and 60 Vbeta primers were used for the PCR. TCRdb keeps only in-frame clones here, not all; method: immunoSEQ multiplex PCR. The data show approximately 130,000 clones, approximately 85% seen once. Study observations and caveats: Published work reported that the classifier diagnosed cytomegalovirus status with high specificity and sensitivity.

V gene TRBV5-1 combines with J gene TRBJ2-1; TRBD1 agrees at 9 bases. The sequence derives from a woman aged 25 to 39 in good health and CMV-seropositive. Sequencing used PBMCs. The CDR3, as DNA: TGCGCCAGCAGCTTGGTTACAGGGGGCGCGTACAATGAGCAGTTCTTC. Amino acids: CASSLVTGGAYNEQFF.